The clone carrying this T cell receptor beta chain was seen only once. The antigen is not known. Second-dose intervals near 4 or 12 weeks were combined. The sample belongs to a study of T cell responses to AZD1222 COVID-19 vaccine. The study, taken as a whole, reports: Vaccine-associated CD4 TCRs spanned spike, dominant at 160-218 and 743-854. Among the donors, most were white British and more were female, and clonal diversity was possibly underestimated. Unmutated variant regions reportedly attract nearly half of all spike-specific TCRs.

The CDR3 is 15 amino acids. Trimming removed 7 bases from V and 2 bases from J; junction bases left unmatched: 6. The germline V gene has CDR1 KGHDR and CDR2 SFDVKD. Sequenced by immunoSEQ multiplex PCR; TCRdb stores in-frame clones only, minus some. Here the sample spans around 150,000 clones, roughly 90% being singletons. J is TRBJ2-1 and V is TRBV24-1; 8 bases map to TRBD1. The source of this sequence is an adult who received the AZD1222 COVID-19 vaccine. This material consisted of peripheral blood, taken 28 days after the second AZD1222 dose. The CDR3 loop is CATRATGAPYNEQFF. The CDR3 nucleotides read TGTGCCACCAGAGCGACAGGGGCACCCTACAATGAGCAGTTCTTC.